This entry lists 23 T cell receptor beta chains sequenced from one sample in a study of T cells after yellow fever vaccination. TCRdb passed the 5' RACE reads through MiXCR, listing each CDR3 protein once. The repertoire holds under 200,000 distinct CDR3 sequences, 6% to 7.5% seen once, with more than 2% in the top ten. This sample comprised CD4+ T cells sorted from PBMCs, obtained about 5 days after the first yellow fever vaccination. The origin of the receptors is a man younger than 35 who received the YFV17D yellow fever vaccine.

The chain combines TRBV20-1 with TRBJ2-1; no reliable D call. Trimming removed 4 bases from V and 9 bases from J, with 7 bases in between. CDR3 length: 10 amino acids. From germline, CDR1 is DFQATT and CDR2 SNEGSKA (reference sequence). CDR3: CSATSVEQFF. CDR3 coding DNA: TGCAGTGCTACGAGCGTTGAGCAGTTCTTC.

This clonotype has a count of ten or more. The chain employs TRBV20-1 and TRBJ1-3; D not certain. Trimming took off 0 bases at V and 1 base at J, with 7 bases between the two ends. The CDR3 loop spans 14 amino acids. The germline V gene encodes CDR1 DFQATT and CDR2 SNEGSKA (reference sequence). CDR3 protein: CSARDFRSGNTIYF. CDR3 DNA sequence: TGCAGTGCTAGAGATTTCAGGTCTGGAAACACCATATATTTT.

The chain employs TRBV4-2 and TRBJ1-3; 8 bases line up with TRBD1. The CDR3 loop spans 18 amino acids. Germline V CDR1 and CDR2: LGHNA, YNFKEQ. The junction had 9 bases not matched to a gene; V was cut back by 2 bases and J by 0 bases. CDR3 nucleotides: TGTGCCAGCAGCCAAAACCCCTCACAGGGGGGCTCTGGAAACACCATATATTTT. Translation gives CASSQNPSQGGSGNTIYF.

The genes are TRBV12-3 or TRBV12-4 and TRBJ1-5, with 7 bases matching TRBD1. J was trimmed by 7 bases and V by 8 bases; bases with no gene match: 8. This CDR3 comprises 13 residues. The DNA for the CDR3 is TGTGCCAGCCAGGGACAGACAAAGCAGCCCCAGCATTTT. This encodes CASQGQTKQPQHF.

At least ten counts were recorded for this clonotype. The chain has TRBV5-1 and TRBJ1-4, with 8 bases aligning to TRBD1. Germline V gene data show CDR1 as SGHRS and CDR2 as YFSETQ. The CDR3 has 14 residues. The trim removed 4 bases at V and 11 bases at J, leaving 10 bases unmatched. CDR3 residues: CASSAVAGQEKLFF. The CDR3 DNA reads as TGCGCCAGCAGCGCCGTGGCGGGACAGGAGAAACTGTTTTTT.

In this sample, this clonotype turned up a few times. This chain connects TRBV9 to TRBJ2-5; 7 nucleotides align to TRBD1. Germline V gene sequence: CDR1 SGDLS, CDR2 YYNGEE. Trimming took 3 bases from V and 2 from J; bases not matched to a gene: 1. The CDR3 runs to 13 residues. CDR3 nucleotides: TGTGCCAGCAGCGCAGGGGGACAAGAGACCCAGTACTTC. It translates to CASSAGGQETQYF. The full variable domain, completed using reference TRBV9 and TRBJ2-5, is DSGVTQTPKHLITATGQRVTLRCSPRSGDLSVYWYQQSLDQGLQFLIQYYNGEERAKGNILERFSAQQFPDLHSELNLSSLELGDSALYFCASSAGGQETQYFGPGTRLLVL.

V and J are TRBV6-5 and TRBJ1-2, with 9 bases fitting TRBD1. In germline, CDR1 is MNHEY, CDR2 SVGAGI. The CDR3 runs 13 residues. Losses at the gene ends were 6 bases for V and 12 bases for J; bases not matched to a gene: 11. The CDR3 DNA is TGTGCCAGCAGATTACAGGGGGCCTTAGGGGACACCTTC. It yields the protein CASRLQGALGDTF.

This clonotype occurred many times. The chain links TRBV7-2 to TRBJ1-2, with D tentatively TRBD1 (5 bases). Germline-derived CDR1 and CDR2 are SGHTA and FQGNSA. V lost 4 bases and J 8 bases, leaving 17 bases between the germline ends. This CDR3 contains 14 residues. DNA for the CDR3: TGTGCCAGCAGCTCGACGGGCAGGGCTGGCGGCTACACCTTC. Translated, it gives CASSSTGRAGGYTF.

This clonotype was seen ten or more times. V usage is TRBV6-9 and J usage is TRBJ2-5; 13 bases fit TRBD2. CDR1 and CDR2 from the germline V gene are MNHGY and SVAAGI. V lost 6 bases and J lost 1; bases outside the gene matches: 11. The CDR3 runs to 18 residues. CDR3 protein: CASSPRTSGGEPQETQYF. In nucleotides, the CDR3 is TGTGCCAGCAGCCCGCGGACTAGCGGGGGAGAGCCCCAAGAGACCCAGTACTTC.

The chain recombines TRBV18 with TRBJ2-5; D is unresolved. The V end was cut by 5 bases, the J end by 1 base, with 11 bases between. There are 14 residues in the CDR3. Germline V gene sequence: CDR1 KGHSH, CDR2 LQKENI. The CDR3 loop is CASSVRQIQETQYF. The CDR3 nucleotides read TGTGCCAGCTCAGTGAGGCAGATCCAAGAGACCCAGTACTTC.

This clonotype appeared a few times. The chain employs TRBV5-1 and TRBJ2-7; D might be TRBD1 or TRBD2, each matching 5 bases. The CDR3 extends over 15 amino acids. V lost 3 bases and J lost 3, with 16 bases in between. Germline V gene data show CDR1 as SGHRS and CDR2 as YFSETQ. Written as DNA, the CDR3 is TGCGCCAGCAGCTCGGGGCTCTCCATTGGCTACGAGCAGTACTTC. Translated: CASSSGLSIGYEQYF.

This clonotype was seen a few times. The chain employs TRBV5-4 and TRBJ2-3; 7 bases align to TRBD1. CDR1 SGHNT and CDR2 YYREEE come from the germline V gene (reference sequence). V was pared by 1 base and J by 3 bases, with 2 bases of the junction left unmatched. This CDR3 comprises 14 residues. The CDR3 sequence is CASSLTGETDTQYF. The DNA of the CDR3 is TGTGCCAGCAGCTTGACAGGGGAGACAGATACGCAGTATTTT.

Ten or more counts support this clonotype. Germline is not matched at one junction end, which may reflect a read error. This sequence joins TRBV2 and TRBJ2-3; 10 bases fit TRBD1. This CDR3 comprises 15 residues. The germline V gene encodes CDR1 SNHLY and CDR2 FYNNEI. The CDR3 here is CASREDRGREDTQYF. CDR3 sequence (DNA): TGTGCCAGCAGGGAAGACAGGGGGCGAGAGGATACGCAGTATTTT.

This clonotype came up many times. The chain carries TRBV15 and TRBJ2-2, with TRBD1 matching 7 bases. V shed 6 bases and J 6 bases; nucleotides not matched to a gene: 7. Germline-derived CDR1 and CDR2 are LNHNV and YYDKDF (reference sequence). CDR3 length: 14 amino acids. CDR3 amino acids: CATRQRQGPGELFF. The CDR3 coding sequence is TGTGCCACCAGGCAAAGACAGGGCCCCGGGGAGCTGTTTTTT.

This rearrangement joins TRBV9 to TRBJ1-1; 7 nucleotides match TRBD1. The CDR3 runs 16 residues. V shed 6 bases, J shed 8 bases, and the junction held 19 bases outside the gene matches. CDR1 SGDLS and CDR2 YYNGEE come from the germline V gene. CDR3 sequence: CASTDPRGGQPAEAFF. The DNA for the CDR3 is TGTGCCAGCACCGACCCCCGGGGGGGACAGCCCGCCGAAGCTTTCTTT.

A few counts support this clonotype. This rearrangement joins TRBV12-3 or TRBV12-4 to TRBJ1-4, with D unclear. The CDR3 totals 14 residues. Trimming took off 3 bases at V and 5 bases at J, with 10 bases between the two ends. CDR3 in DNA: TGTGCCAGCAGTTTTTCGGGTCTGAATGAAAAACTGTTTTTT. Its translation is CASSFSGLNEKLFF.

Many counts were recorded for this clonotype. The rearrangement links TRBV9 to TRBJ1-3; D is undetermined. The CDR3 covers 17 residues. Trimming took 0 bases from V and 0 from J, leaving 13 bases between them. Germline CDR1 and CDR2: SGDLS and YYNGEE. The CDR3 loop is CASSVDPRPRSGNTIYF. The CDR3 DNA sequence: TGTGCCAGCAGCGTAGACCCCAGGCCTCGCTCTGGAAACACCATATATTTT.

The genes are TRBV4-1 and TRBJ1-6; maybe TRBD1 (6 bases). The CDR3 length is 18 residues. The germline V gene has CDR1 MGHRA and CDR2 YSYEKL. Trimming removed 6 bases at V and 1 base at J, with 19 bases between. The CDR3 sequence is CASSLVRGAGSYNSPLHF. The DNA of the CDR3 is TGCGCCAGCAGTCTCGTAAGGGGGGCCGGGTCCTATAATTCACCCCTCCACTTT.

V usage is TRBV5-6 and J usage is TRBJ2-7; D unclear. The CDR3 loop spans 14 amino acids. Per germline, CDR1 SGHDT and CDR2 YYEEEE. The V end lost 1 base, the J end lost 0 bases, and 8 bases lay between the germline ends. The CDR3 bases are TGTGCCAGCAGCTTGTATCCCGGCTCCTACGAGCAGTACTTC. This codes for CASSLYPGSYEQYF.

This clonotype came up a few times. The chain employs TRBV7-9 and TRBJ2-1; no definite D call. V lost 2 bases and J 6 bases, leaving 8 bases between the germline ends. Looked up from germline, CDR1 is SEHNR and CDR2 is FQNEAQ (reference sequence). The CDR3 length is 13 residues. The CDR3 loop reads CASSLMVGNEQFF. The CDR3 nucleotides are TGTGCCAGCAGCTTAATGGTAGGCAATGAGCAGTTCTTC.

The V call is TRBV7-2, the J call TRBJ1-6; 7 nucleotides agree with TRBD1. The V gene end was trimmed by 4 bases and the J gene end by 7 bases; junction bases not matched to a gene: 4. In germline, CDR1 is SGHTA, CDR2 FQGNSA. CDR3 length equals 14 residues. The DNA of the CDR3 is TGTGCCAGCAGCTACAGGGGAGGAAATTCACCCCTCCACTTT. Amino acids: CASSYRGGNSPLHF.

This clonotype was recorded at least ten times. J is TRBJ2-7 and V is TRBV6-2 or TRBV6-3, with D uncertain. This CDR3 has 12 amino acids. V was clipped by 6 bases and J by 4 bases, with 10 bases between them. CDR1 is MNHEY and CDR2 is SVGEGT in the germline V gene. The CDR3 DNA reads as TGTGCCAGCAGCAGAGCGAGTTACGAGCAGTACGTC. As protein: CASSRASYEQYV.

This chain uses TRBV30 with TRBJ1-4; D is undetermined. The CDR3 has 15 amino acids. The ends were cut back, 1 base at V and 0 bases at J, with 9 bases in the middle. Germline V gene sequence: CDR1 GTSNPN, CDR2 SVGIG (reference sequence). CDR3 nucleotide sequence: TGTGCCTGGAGTGAGGGCCCTGCAACTAATGAAAAACTGTTTTTT. It specifies CAWSEGPATNEKLFF.